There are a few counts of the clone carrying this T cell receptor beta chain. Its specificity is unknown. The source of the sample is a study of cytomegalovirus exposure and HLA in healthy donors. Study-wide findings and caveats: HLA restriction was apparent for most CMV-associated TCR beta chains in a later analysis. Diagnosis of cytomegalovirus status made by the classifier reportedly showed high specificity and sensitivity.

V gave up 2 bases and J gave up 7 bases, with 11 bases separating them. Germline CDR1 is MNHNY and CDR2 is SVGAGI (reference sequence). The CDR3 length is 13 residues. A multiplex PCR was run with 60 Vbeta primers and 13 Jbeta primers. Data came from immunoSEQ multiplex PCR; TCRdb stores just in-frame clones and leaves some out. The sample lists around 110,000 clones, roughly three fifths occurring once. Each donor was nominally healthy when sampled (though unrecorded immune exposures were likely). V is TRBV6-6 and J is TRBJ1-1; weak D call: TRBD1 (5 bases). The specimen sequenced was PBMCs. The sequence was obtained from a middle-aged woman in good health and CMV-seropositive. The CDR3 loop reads CASSYDSFYEAFF. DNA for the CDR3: TGTGCCAGCAGTTACGACAGTTTTTATGAAGCTTTCTTT.